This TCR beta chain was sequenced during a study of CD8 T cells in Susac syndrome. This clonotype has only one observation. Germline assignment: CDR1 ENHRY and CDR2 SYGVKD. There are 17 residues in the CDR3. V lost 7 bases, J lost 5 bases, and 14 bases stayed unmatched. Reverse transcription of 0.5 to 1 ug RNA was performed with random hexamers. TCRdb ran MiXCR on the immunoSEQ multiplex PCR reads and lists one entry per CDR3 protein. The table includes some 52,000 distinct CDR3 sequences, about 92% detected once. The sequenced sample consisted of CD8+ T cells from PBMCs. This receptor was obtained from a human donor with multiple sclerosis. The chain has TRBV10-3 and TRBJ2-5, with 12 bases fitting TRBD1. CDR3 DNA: TGTGCCATCAATAACGAGCCGGGGACAGGGGGCGCGGAGACCCAGTACTTC. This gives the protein CAINNEPGTGGAETQYF.